These 26 T cell receptor beta chains were sequenced from one sample in a study of regulatory T cells in long-lasting Graves disease. To make TCR beta libraries, researchers used iRepertoire HTBI primers and Arm-PCR of CDR3 regions. From the multiplex PCR reads, TCRdb called clonotypes with MiXCR, one entry per CDR3 protein. The sample carries 500,000 or so distinct CDR3 sequences, under 20% recorded once. Indicated time point: newly diagnosed GD, antithyroid drugs for less than 3 months. Scientists built the TCR library using RNA that was extracted from PBMCs. Another study also made use of these data, one on T cells in Graves' hyperthyroidism and ophthalmopathy.

The sample in question was peripheral blood mononuclear cells (PBMCs), obtained at new diagnosis, from a patient treated with antithyroid drugs. These receptors all stem from a man aged 35 to 55 with Graves disease.

This clonotype showed up many times. The chain links TRBV7-3 to TRBJ2-5; tentative D call: TRBD2 (5 bases). CDR3 size: 14 residues. Germline loops: CDR1 SGHTA, CDR2 FQGTGA. Trimming took off 0 bases at V and 5 bases at J, with 10 bases between the two ends. The CDR3 sequence is CASSLTGVVETQYF. In nucleotides, the CDR3 is TGTGCCAGCAGCTTAACCGGGGTTGTCGAGACCCAGTACTTC. Based on the CDR3 plus reference TRBV7-3 and TRBJ2-5, the full variable domain is GAGVSQTPSNKVTEKGKYVELRCDPISGHTALYWYRQSLGQGPEFLIYFQGTGAADDSGLPNDRFFAVRPEGSVSTLKIQRTERGDSAVYLCASSLTGVVETQYFGPGTRLLVL.

This clonotype was counted between two and nine times. This chain links TRBV28 with TRBJ2-7; 8 nucleotides line up with TRBD1. Germline CDR1 and CDR2: MDHEN and SYDVKM. The CDR3 is 15 amino acids. V trimming: 8 bases; J trimming: 5 bases; junction bases outside the gene matches: 14. The CDR3 sequence is CASGSSGGRLDEQYF. The CDR3 DNA reads as TGTGCCAGCGGTTCCTCAGGGGGCAGGTTGGACGAGCAGTACTTC.

The CDR3 is CASSGQQSSYNEQFF. The CDR3 DNA reads TGTGCCAGCAGTGGTCAACAGAGCTCCTACAATGAGCAGTTCTTC. This sequence joins TRBV6-1 and TRBJ2-1; unclear D gene. The CDR3 is made up of 15 amino acids. V lost 4 bases and J 0 bases, leaving 10 bases between the germline ends. Per the germline V gene, CDR1 is MNHNS and CDR2 is SASEGT.

This sequence joins TRBV3-1 and TRBJ1-3; D may be TRBD1 (6 bases). The CDR3 spans 15 residues. Germline CDR1 LGHDT, CDR2 YNNKEL (reference sequence). The germline V and J ends were trimmed by 4 bases and 2 bases, with 12 bases remaining between them. The CDR3 DNA reads TGTGCCAGCAGCCTCCGGGGGGGCCCTGGAAACACCATATATTTT. It encodes CASSLRGGPGNTIYF.

This chain connects TRBV14 to TRBJ2-2; D call uncertain. Germline CDR1 reads SGHDN; CDR2 reads FVKESK. V gave up 1 base and J gave up 4 bases, with 10 bases separating them. This CDR3 contains 15 residues. The CDR3 sequence: CASSQVSRSTGELFF. The CDR3 DNA reads as TGTGCCAGCAGCCAAGTGTCCAGGAGCACCGGGGAGCTGTTTTTT. Drawing the rest from reference TRBV14 and TRBJ2-2, the complete variable domain is EAGVTQFPSHSVIEKGQTVTLRCDPISGHDNLYWYRRVMGKEIKFLLHFVKESKQDESGMPNNRFLAERTGGTYSTLKVQPAELEDSGVYFCASSQVSRSTGELFFGEGSRLTVL.

This clonotype was picked up a small number of times. This chain connects TRBV4-1 to TRBJ2-7, with D possibly TRBD1 on 5 matching bases. This CDR3 has 15 amino acids. Trimming pared 3 bases from V and 0 bases from J, leaving 12 bases between. CDR1 MGHRA and CDR2 YSYEKL come from the germline V gene. Written as DNA, the CDR3 is TGCGCCAGCAGCCAGGCAGGGCTGCTCTCCTACGAGCAGTACTTC. Its translation is CASSQAGLLSYEQYF.

In its sample, this clonotype was seen many times. The V and J genes are TRBV24-1 and TRBJ2-3; 7 bases line up with TRBD2. CDR3 size: 16 residues. The V segment lost 3 bases and the J segment 4 bases; nucleotides outside the gene matches: 9. Germline V gene data show CDR1 as KGHDR and CDR2 as SFDVKD. The CDR3 nucleotides are TGTGCCACCAGTGATAAGGGCGGGAGTTCCCCAGATACGCAGTATTTT. Translation gives CATSDKGGSSPDTQYF.

In its sample, this clonotype was seen many times. J is TRBJ1-2 and V is TRBV28; D may be TRBD1 (5 bases). This CDR3 contains 14 residues. V shed 2 bases and J shed 9 bases, with 16 bases lying between them. Per the germline V gene, CDR1 is MDHEN and CDR2 is SYDVKM. The CDR3 loop reads CASSLVSGRESYTF. CDR3 in DNA: TGTGCCAGCAGTTTAGTATCAGGGCGCGAGAGCTACACCTTC.

There are many counts of this clonotype. The genes are TRBV27 and TRBJ2-3; 10 nucleotides align to TRBD2. From germline, CDR1 is MNHEY and CDR2 SMNVEV (reference sequence). The junction had 7 bases not matched to a gene; V was cut back by 2 bases and J by 2 bases. The CDR3 is 17 amino acids. The CDR3 coding sequence is TGTGCCAGCAGTTTAACTTCCACTAGCGGGGTCACAGATACGCAGTATTTT. Translating it yields CASSLTSTSGVTDTQYF.

The sample holds a few counts of this clonotype. J is TRBJ2-3 and V is TRBV20-1, with no clear D. The CDR3 totals 15 residues. V gave up 5 bases and J gave up 4 bases, with 19 bases separating them. Looked up from germline, CDR1 is DFQATT and CDR2 is SNEGSKA (reference sequence). The CDR3 here is CSAYPLAANADTQYF. As DNA, the CDR3 is TGCAGTGCTTACCCTTTGGCGGCGAATGCAGATACGCAGTATTTT.

This chain joins TRBV11-2 and TRBJ2-2; D might be TRBD1 (5 bases). With 10 bases removed from V and 4 bases from J, the gap between germline ends came to 7 bases. This CDR3 is 11 amino acids long. Germline V CDR1 and CDR2: SGHAT, FQNNGV. The CDR3 DNA is TGTGCCATCAGGGTCACCGGGGAGCTGTTTTTT. Its translation: CAIRVTGELFF.

At least ten counts were recorded for this clonotype. The chain employs TRBV28 and TRBJ2-7, with D possibly TRBD2 on 7 matching bases. The germline V gene encodes CDR1 MDHEN and CDR2 SYDVKM. V gave up 3 bases and J gave up 6 bases, with 18 bases separating them. The CDR3 runs to 15 residues. The CDR3 sequence: CASSLSAGAGSEQYF. The CDR3 bases are TGTGCCAGCAGTTTGAGTGCGGGGGCCGGAAGCGAGCAGTACTTC.

The V and J genes are TRBV20-1 and TRBJ2-7, with D unclear. CDR1 and CDR2 (germline): DFQATT, SNEGSKA (reference sequence). This CDR3 contains 14 residues. V was pared by 3 bases and J by 3 bases, with 15 bases between. The DNA for the CDR3 is TGCAGTGCTAGCGGTCTCGCGAACAGCTACGAGCAGTACTTC. Translating it yields CSASGLANSYEQYF.

This clonotype showed up just a few times. The V gene is TRBV6-1, the J gene TRBJ1-4, with TRBD1 as a possible D gene (5 bases). Germline V CDR1 and CDR2: MNHNS, SASEGT. The CDR3 contains 13 residues. Trimming cost V 2 bases and J 16 bases, with 17 bases left between them. The chain's CDR3 is CASSEYRDLGEFF. CDR3 DNA: TGTGCCAGCAGTGAATATCGGGACCTCGGGGAGTTTTTT.

This clonotype was recorded many times. This sequence joins TRBV10-3 and TRBJ2-2; 8 positions match TRBD2. Germline trimming cut 9 bases from V and 6 bases from J; bases unmatched to any gene: 6. This CDR3 comprises 13 residues. The V gene's germline CDR1 is ENHRY and CDR2 SYGVKD. The CDR3 here is CAISGTEAGELFF. CDR3 in DNA: TGTGCCATTAGCGGGACGGAGGCCGGGGAGCTGTTTTTT.

This chain joins TRBV29-1 and TRBJ2-1, with 12 bases lining up with TRBD2. Germline values: CDR1 SQVTM, CDR2 ANQGSEA. With V trimmed by 7 bases and J by 1 base, 5 bases remained unmatched. This CDR3 comprises 15 residues. The CDR3 spells CSDLAGGLSYNEQFF. CDR3 DNA sequence: TGCAGCGATCTAGCGGGAGGGCTATCCTACAATGAGCAGTTCTTC.

This clonotype was observed a handful of times. A far larger clone differs by one base, so this is likely a read error. The rearrangement joins TRBV11-2 to TRBJ1-1, with a possible D match to TRBD1 (5 bases). Trimming stripped 1 base from V and 6 bases from J, with 6 bases between. The CDR3 is made up of 12 amino acids. CDR1 and CDR2 from the germline V gene are SGHAT and FQNNGV. Written as DNA, the CDR3 is TGTGCCAGCAGCTTAGGGGGACCTGAAGCTTTCTTT. It yields the protein CASSLGGPEAFF. The variable domain in full, completed from reference TRBV11-2 and TRBJ1-1, reads EAGVAQSPRYKIIEKRQSVAFWCNPISGHATLYWYQQILGQGPKLLIQFQNNGVVDDSQLPKDRFSAERLKGVDSTLKIQPAKLEDSAVYLCASSLGGPEAFFGQGTRLTVV.

The chain joins TRBV6-1 to TRBJ2-1; D possibly corresponds to TRBD2 (7 bases). V was cut by 6 bases and J by 7 bases, with 25 bases left in between. Germline V gives CDR1 MNHNS, CDR2 SASEGT. This CDR3 region has 17 residues. CDR3 amino acids: CASSQDKGRGRENEQFF. The CDR3 region has the DNA TGTGCCAGCAGCCAAGATAAAGGGCGGGGGCGGGAGAATGAGCAGTTCTTC.

This clonotype appeared many times. V is TRBV18 and J is TRBJ1-4; D gene uncertain. The length of the CDR3 is 15 residues. V shed 8 bases and J shed 0 bases, with 13 bases lying between them. Germline V gene lookup returns CDR1 KGHSH and CDR2 LQKENI. Here the CDR3 reads CASNGNSATNEKLFF. CDR3 nucleotides: TGTGCCAGCAACGGGAATTCGGCAACTAATGAAAAACTGTTTTTT.

Comment on this clonotype: This clone may be a read error of a much larger clone one base away. The gene calls are TRBV5-1 and TRBJ1-2, with TRBD1 as a possible D gene (5 bases). V dropped 0 bases and J dropped 7 bases, with 10 bases sitting between them. This CDR3 region has 13 residues. The germline V gene has CDR1 SGHRS and CDR2 YFSETQ. This CDR3 is CASSLDRPCGYTF. The DNA of the CDR3 is TGCGCCAGCAGCTTGGACAGGCCGTGTGGCTACACCTTC.

This clonotype has a handful of counts. The rearrangement uses TRBV2 and TRBJ2-1; 9 bases match TRBD1. V lost 5 bases, J lost 10 bases, and 6 bases stayed unmatched. This CDR3 has 13 residues. Germline CDR1 reads SNHLY; CDR2 reads FYNNEI. CDR3 nucleotides: TGTGCCAGCAGTATGGACAGGGGAGACGAGCAGTTCTTC. Its protein product is CASSMDRGDEQFF.

This clonotype was observed at least ten times. The V and J genes are TRBV20-1 and TRBJ1-5, with D uncertain. CDR1 is DFQATT, CDR2 SNEGSKA, per germline (reference sequence). This CDR3 contains 18 residues. V was cut by 0 bases and J by 1 base, with 19 bases left in between. For the CDR3, the DNA is TGCAGTGCTAGAGATCCCGCTCGGGTGAGGGTGAGCAATCAGCCCCAGCATTTT. This sequence encodes CSARDPARVRVSNQPQHF.

The sample holds one count of this clonotype. The chain couples TRBV20-1 to TRBJ1-4, with 7 bases identical to TRBD1. The CDR3 extends over 13 amino acids. V trimming: 4 bases; J trimming: 8 bases; junction bases outside the gene matches: 7. Germline assignment: CDR1 DFQATT and CDR2 SNEGSKA (reference sequence). CDR3 protein: CSAMTGYEEKLFF. The CDR3 bases are TGCAGTGCTATGACAGGGTATGAGGAAAAACTGTTTTTT.

This clonotype was counted ten times or more. The CDR3 sequence: CASSTGTLGNEQFF. CDR3 DNA sequence: TGTGCCAGCAGTACAGGGACCCTCGGCAATGAGCAGTTCTTC. This chain uses TRBV12-3 or TRBV12-4 with TRBJ2-1, with a possible D match to TRBD1 (6 bases). The V and J ends lost 5 bases and 6 bases respectively, with 14 bases between them. The length of the CDR3 is 14 residues.

This clonotype was recorded at least ten times. V usage is TRBV27 and J usage is TRBJ2-5; 10 nucleotides match TRBD1. The V gene end was trimmed by 9 bases and the J gene end by 5 bases; junction bases not matched to a gene: 15. CDR3 length: 16 amino acids. Germline-derived CDR1 and CDR2 are MNHEY and SMNVEV (reference sequence). As DNA, the CDR3 is TGTGCCAGTCAAACAGAAGACGGGACAGGGGAGGAGACCCAGTACTTC. Translated, it gives CASQTEDGTGEETQYF.

This clonotype was observed at least ten times. This sequence joins TRBV3-1 and TRBJ2-7, with 8 bases fitting TRBD1. V shed 1 base, J shed 0 bases, and the junction held 5 bases outside the gene matches. The CDR3 contains 16 residues. Per germline, CDR1 LGHDT and CDR2 YNNKEL (reference sequence). CDR3 sequence reads: CASSQVQGGHSYEQYF. In DNA, the CDR3 is TGTGCCAGCAGCCAAGTACAGGGGGGTCACTCCTACGAGCAGTACTTC.